These 32 T cell receptor beta chains came from one sample sequenced in a study of cytomegalovirus exposure and HLA in healthy donors. Both 60 Vbeta primers and 13 Jbeta primers went into the PCR. Assay: immunoSEQ multiplex PCR; the TCRdb copy retains only in-frame clones and omits some. The sample holds approximately 140,000 clones, about 80% seen once. Sequenced input: PBMCs. Source of these receptors: a man aged 35 to 55 in good health and CMV-seropositive.

This sequence joins TRBV29-1 and TRBJ1-1, with 8 nucleotides matching TRBD1. Germline V gene sequence: CDR1 SQVTM, CDR2 ANQGSEA. The ends lost 6 bases at V and 5 bases at J; junction bases unmatched: 11. The CDR3 covers 14 residues. Written as DNA, the CDR3 is TGCAGCGTCCCAAGGCAGGGGGCGTTGACTGAAGCTTTCTTT. Its protein is CSVPRQGALTEAFF. Using reference TRBV29-1 and TRBJ1-1 for the parts outside the CDR3, the full variable domain is SAVISQKPSRDICQRGTSLTIQCQVDSQVTMMFWYRQQPGQSLTLIATANQGSEATYESGFVIDKFPISRPNLTFSTLTVSNMSPEDSSIYLCSVPRQGALTEAFFGQGTRLTVV.

This sequence joins TRBV7-9 and TRBJ2-1, with D possibly TRBD2 on 7 matching bases. Germline lookup yields CDR1 SEHNR and CDR2 FQNEAQ (reference sequence). The CDR3 is 18 amino acids. Trimming cost V 3 bases and J 0 bases, with 18 bases left between them. The CDR3 DNA sequence: TGTGCCAGCAGCTTGTTTTGTGGGAGGGGGGGCTCCTACAATGAGCAGTTCTTC. This translates into CASSLFCGRGGSYNEQFF.

The rearrangement links TRBV27 to TRBJ2-7; no clear D gene. The CDR3 contains 13 residues. The germline V and J ends were trimmed by 8 bases and 4 bases, with 15 bases remaining between them. Germline V gives CDR1 MNHEY, CDR2 SMNVEV (reference sequence). The CDR3 sequence: CASSPVRRYEQYF. The CDR3, as DNA: TGTGCCAGCTCCCCTGTCAGGCGTTACGAGCAGTACTTC.

V is TRBV5-6 and J is TRBJ2-7, with D perhaps matching TRBD1 (6 bases). CDR3 length: 14 residues. Germline V gene sequence: CDR1 SGHDT, CDR2 YYEEEE. V lost 0 bases to trimming and J lost 5 bases, with 12 bases between them. This CDR3 is CASSLEQGFHEQYF. The DNA for the CDR3 is TGTGCCAGCAGCTTGGAACAGGGCTTCCACGAGCAGTACTTC.

This chain links TRBV19 with TRBJ1-3, with D hard to call. CDR3 size: 13 residues. Germline CDR1 is LNHDA and CDR2 is SQIVND (reference sequence). V gave up 6 bases and J gave up 1 base, with 7 bases separating them. The CDR3 is CASRGASGNTIYF. CDR3 in DNA: TGTGCCAGTAGGGGAGCATCTGGAAACACCATATATTTT.

The CDR3 DNA reads TGTGCCTGGAGTGTAGGCAGGGCGTACGAGCAGTACTTC. It encodes CAWSVGRAYEQYF. The chain is built from TRBV30 and TRBJ2-7, with D perhaps TRBD1 (5 bases). The CDR3 has 13 residues. The V end lost 0 bases, the J end lost 4 bases, and 10 bases lay between the germline ends. Germline CDR1 is GTSNPN and CDR2 is SVGIG (reference sequence).

The chain joins TRBV5-1 to TRBJ2-5; 9 nucleotides align to TRBD1. CDR1 and CDR2 (germline): SGHRS, YFSETQ. The length of the CDR3 is 15 residues. V lost 5 bases to trimming and J lost 2 bases; unmatched junction nucleotides: 7. This CDR3 is CASSIAGTGQETQYF. In nucleotides, the CDR3 is TGCGCCAGCAGTATTGCCGGGACAGGGCAAGAGACCCAGTACTTC.

The rearrangement joins TRBV4-3 to TRBJ2-1; a weak D match, TRBD2 (5 bases). V was cut by 0 bases and J by 0 bases, with 9 bases left in between. Germline values: CDR1 LGHNA, CDR2 YSLEER. This CDR3 is 16 amino acids long. The CDR3 spells CASSQDRRHSYNEQFF. In DNA form, the CDR3 reads TGCGCCAGCAGCCAAGATAGGAGGCACTCCTACAATGAGCAGTTCTTC.

This clone showed up just a few times. The chain has TRBV14 and TRBJ2-3; D remains unclear. The V gene's germline CDR1 is SGHDN and CDR2 FVKESK. This CDR3 spans 14 amino acids. Trimming removed 1 base at V and 4 bases at J, with 9 bases between. The CDR3 DNA reads as TGTGCCAGCAGCCAAGGAGCGCGGTCAGATACGCAGTATTTT. As protein: CASSQGARSDTQYF.

This chain connects TRBV7-9 to TRBJ2-7; 7 nucleotides line up with TRBD2. CDR1 is SEHNR and CDR2 is FQNEAQ in the germline V gene (reference sequence). The CDR3 runs to 15 residues. The J segment lost 4 bases and the V segment lost 3 bases, leaving 9 bases of the junction unmatched. DNA for the CDR3: TGTGCCAGCAGCTTGTTCGGCGGGAGTGAGTACGAGCAGTACTTC. It codes for CASSLFGGSEYEQYF.

This chain joins TRBV5-4 and TRBJ1-1; 9 bases are a match to TRBD1. The ends lost 3 bases at V and 4 bases at J; junction bases unmatched: 10. Germline CDR1 and CDR2: SGHNT and YYREEE (reference sequence). This CDR3 has 16 amino acids. The chain's CDR3 is CASSSGQGTPGTEAFF. CDR3 DNA sequence: TGTGCCAGCAGCTCCGGACAGGGGACCCCGGGCACTGAAGCTTTCTTT.

This chain connects TRBV5-4 to TRBJ1-1, with TRBD1 matching over 10 bases. The germline V gene encodes CDR1 SGHNT and CDR2 YYREEE (reference sequence). The CDR3 consists of 14 residues. The ends lost 9 bases at V and 4 bases at J; junction bases unmatched: 9. The DNA of the CDR3 is TGTGCCACTTTTTTGACAGGGGGCAGCACTGAAGCTTTCTTT. This gives the protein CATFLTGGSTEAFF.

CDR3 protein: CASSEQGADGYTF. The CDR3 bases are TGTGCCAGCAGTGAGCAGGGGGCGGATGGCTACACCTTC. The chain couples TRBV2 to TRBJ1-2; TRBD1 agrees at 8 bases. V dropped 3 bases and J dropped 6; count of bases not matched to a gene: 3. Germline CDR1 SNHLY, CDR2 FYNNEI. The CDR3 is 13 residues long.

This chain links TRBV19 with TRBJ2-1; a possible D gene is TRBD1 (5 bases). Trimming removed 6 bases from V and 9 bases from J, with 15 bases in between. Germline CDR1 reads LNHDA; CDR2 reads SQIVND (reference sequence). This CDR3 has 13 amino acids. This CDR3 is CASRGPFPGEQFF. The CDR3 DNA follows: TGTGCCAGTAGGGGGCCTTTCCCCGGTGAGCAGTTCTTC.

This clone has only one observation. This chain uses TRBV27 with TRBJ1-2, with D possibly TRBD1 on 5 matching bases. Germline V gene lookup returns CDR1 MNHEY and CDR2 SMNVEV (reference sequence). The CDR3 runs to 16 residues. The ends were cut back, 3 bases at V and 7 bases at J, with 21 bases in the middle. The CDR3 spells CASSFRATGQDSGYTF. Here the CDR3 DNA reads TGTGCCAGCAGTTTTCGCGCGACCGGACAAGACTCTGGCTACACCTTC.

CDR3: CAWSPGGGNTIYF. The CDR3 DNA reads as TGTGCCTGGAGTCCCGGGGGTGGTAACACCATATATTTT. The chain is built from TRBV30 and TRBJ1-3; possibly TRBD1 for D (5 bases). Deletions cut 2 bases from V and 7 bases from J, with 12 bases between. This CDR3 comprises 13 residues. Germline-derived CDR1 and CDR2 are GTSNPN and SVGIG (reference sequence).

The chain combines TRBV27 with TRBJ2-7; TRBD1 might be the D (6 bases). Trimming removed 2 bases from V and 2 bases from J, with 13 bases in between. This CDR3 comprises 15 residues. CDR1 and CDR2 from the germline V gene are MNHEY and SMNVEV (reference sequence). This CDR3 is CASSLGTPIPYEQYF. DNA for the CDR3: TGTGCCAGCAGTTTAGGGACACCGATTCCCTACGAGCAGTACTTC.

This rearrangement joins TRBV27 to TRBJ2-2; D ambiguous. V was shortened by 3 bases and J by 7 bases, with 15 bases between the two germline ends. CDR3 length equals 15 residues. Germline CDR1 is MNHEY and CDR2 is SMNVEV (reference sequence). CDR3 sequence: CASSFQFSYIGELFF. In DNA form, the CDR3 reads TGTGCCAGCAGTTTCCAGTTTTCGTATATCGGGGAGCTGTTTTTT.

This chain uses TRBV5-6 with TRBJ2-1; D is undetermined. CDR3 length equals 14 residues. Germline V gene sequence: CDR1 SGHDT, CDR2 YYEEEE. V dropped 4 bases and J dropped 6 bases, with 14 bases sitting between them. In nucleotides, the CDR3 is TGTGCCAGCAGCGCCAGCTTAGGAGCCAATGAGCAGTTCTTC. Protein sequence: CASSASLGANEQFF. Full variable domain (outside the CDR3, taken from reference TRBV5-6 and TRBJ2-1): DAGVTQSPTHLIKTRGQQVTLRCSPKSGHDTVSWYQQALGQGPQFIFQYYEEEERQRGNFPDRFSGHQFPNYSSELNVNALLLGDSALYLCASSASLGANEQFFGPGTRLTVL.

This clone has a single count. The chain joins TRBV18 to TRBJ1-5; TRBD1 aligns across 11 bases. The CDR3 runs to 16 residues. The junction had 7 bases not matched to a gene; V was cut back by 5 bases and J by 4 bases. Germline V gene lookup returns CDR1 KGHSH and CDR2 LQKENI. CDR3 DNA sequence: TGTGCCAGCTCAATGGGACAGGGGGTCCGTAATCAGCCCCAGCATTTT. Translated, it gives CASSMGQGVRNQPQHF. The full variable domain, with the rest looked up from reference TRBV18 and TRBJ1-5, is NAGVMQNPRHLVRRRGQEARLRCSPMKGHSHVYWYRQLPEEGLKFMVYLQKENIIDESGMPKERFSAEFPKEGPSILRIQQVVRGDSAAYFCASSMGQGVRNQPQHFGDGTRLSIL.

The chain joins TRBV6-5 to TRBJ2-6; D gene uncertain. V dropped 4 bases and J dropped 0 bases, with 7 bases sitting between them. This CDR3 is built from 15 residues. CDR1 is MNHEY and CDR2 is SVGAGI in the germline V gene. The CDR3 bases are TGTGCCAGCAGTTTTAGCTTCTCTGGGGCCAACGTCCTGACTTTC. Amino acid sequence: CASSFSFSGANVLTF.

This chain joins TRBV7-8 and TRBJ2-7; D is undetermined. Trimming took 2 bases from V and 6 from J, leaving 8 bases between them. CDR1 and CDR2 (germline): SGHVS, FQNEAQ. The CDR3 sequence is 12 residues long. The CDR3 DNA reads TGTGCCAGCAGCTTACGTCCCCGCGAGCAGTACTTC. Translation: CASSLRPREQYF. Variable domain in full (rest from reference TRBV7-8 and TRBJ2-7): GAGVSQSPRYKVAKRGQDVALRCDPISGHVSLFWYQQALGQGPEFLTYFQNEAQLDKSGLPSDRFFAERPEGSVSTLKIQRTQQEDSAVYLCASSLRPREQYFGPGTRLTVT.

J is TRBJ1-5 and V is TRBV7-9; D is perhaps TRBD1 (6 bases). Germline V lookup: CDR1 SEHNR, CDR2 FQNEAQ (reference sequence). The ends were cut back, 5 bases at V and 4 bases at J, with 9 bases in the middle. The CDR3 length is 13 residues. Here the CDR3 DNA reads TGTGCCAGCAGCGGGGGCAAGAATCAGCCCCAGCATTTT. Amino acid sequence: CASSGGKNQPQHF.

The chain uses TRBV4-1 and TRBJ2-4; TRBD1 agrees at 10 bases. The CDR3 spans 19 residues. V lost 4 bases, J lost 1 base, and 13 bases stayed unmatched. Germline CDR1 is MGHRA and CDR2 is YSYEKL. CDR3 DNA: TGCGCCAGCAGCCCCCGTCCCGGGACAGGGGATGGGGCCAAAAACATTCAGTACTTC. This translates into CASSPRPGTGDGAKNIQYF.

This clone was picked up one time. The chain has TRBV4-3 and TRBJ1-3; the D is unclear. This CDR3 is built from 16 residues. V gave up 0 bases and J gave up 0 bases, with 9 bases separating them. CDR1 is LGHNA, CDR2 YSLEER, per germline. CDR3 nucleotide sequence: TGCGCCAGCAGCCAAGAAAGAACAGACTCTGGAAACACCATATATTTT. This sequence encodes CASSQERTDSGNTIYF.

The chain couples TRBV5-1 to TRBJ1-1; the D gene is possibly TRBD1 (5 bases). The CDR3 totals 12 residues. Per the germline V gene, CDR1 is SGHRS and CDR2 is YFSETQ. Trimming removed 3 bases from V and 8 bases from J, with 11 bases in between. The DNA of the CDR3 is TGCGCCAGCAGCTCCGGGTGGGGCGAAGCTTTCTTT. Translating it yields CASSSGWGEAFF.

The chain carries TRBV9 and TRBJ2-3; possible D gene TRBD1, 6 bases. V lost 0 bases, J lost 0 bases, and 11 bases lay in between. The CDR3 length is 16 residues. Germline assignment: CDR1 SGDLS and CDR2 YYNGEE. Here the CDR3 DNA reads TGTGCCAGCAGCGTAGGATGGGGGCTCAGCACAGATACGCAGTATTTT. It is translated as CASSVGWGLSTDTQYF.

This chain links TRBV2 with TRBJ2-7, with a tentative D call TRBD2 (6 bases). The V end was cut by 7 bases, the J end by 4 bases, with 17 bases between. CDR3 length: 14 amino acids. The germline V gene encodes CDR1 SNHLY and CDR2 FYNNEI. The CDR3 protein is CASTHRKGGYEQYF. The CDR3 region has the DNA TGTGCCAGCACCCACCGAAAAGGAGGGTACGAGCAGTACTTC. Full variable domain (outside the CDR3, taken from reference TRBV2 and TRBJ2-7): EPEVTQTPSHQVTQMGQEVILRCVPISNHLYFYWYRQILGQKVEFLVSFYNNEISEKSEIFDDQFSVERPDGSNFTLKIRSTKLEDSAMYFCASTHRKGGYEQYFGPGTRLTVT.

This clone appeared a few times. The CDR3 sequence: CASSFLGAPGKNTGELFF. DNA for the CDR3: TGCGCCAGCAGCTTTCTGGGGGCTCCAGGGAAGAACACCGGGGAGCTGTTTTTT. This sequence joins TRBV5-1 and TRBJ2-2; D is perhaps TRBD1 (6 bases). V was pared by 2 bases and J by 1 base, with 18 bases between. This CDR3 is 18 amino acids long. Per germline, CDR1 SGHRS and CDR2 YFSETQ.

V is TRBV2 and J is TRBJ2-7; 9 nucleotides agree with TRBD2. With 10 bases clipped from V and 0 bases from J, the junction kept 7 bases outside the gene matches. Germline V lookup: CDR1 SNHLY, CDR2 FYNNEI. This CDR3 region has 14 residues. The CDR3 is CATRLAESSYEQYF. CDR3 nucleotide sequence: TGTGCCACCCGACTAGCGGAGAGCTCCTACGAGCAGTACTTC.

The chain links TRBV30 to TRBJ2-5; weak D call: TRBD2 (6 bases). The CDR3 has 13 residues. CDR1 and CDR2 (germline): GTSNPN, SVGIG (reference sequence). V lost 2 bases and J 4 bases, leaving 11 bases between the germline ends. CDR3 sequence reads: CAWSTGVGETQYF. The CDR3 DNA follows: TGTGCCTGGAGTACGGGAGTAGGAGAGACCCAGTACTTC.

The chain has TRBV6-6 and TRBJ1-5, with unresolved D. The CDR3 is 14 residues long. Germline assignment: CDR1 MNHNY and CDR2 SVGAGI (reference sequence). V shed 10 bases and J shed 0 bases, with 13 bases lying between them. The DNA for the CDR3 is TGTGCCATACGGGGAGGGAATAGCAATCAGCCCCAGCATTTT. Translating it yields CAIRGGNSNQPQHF.